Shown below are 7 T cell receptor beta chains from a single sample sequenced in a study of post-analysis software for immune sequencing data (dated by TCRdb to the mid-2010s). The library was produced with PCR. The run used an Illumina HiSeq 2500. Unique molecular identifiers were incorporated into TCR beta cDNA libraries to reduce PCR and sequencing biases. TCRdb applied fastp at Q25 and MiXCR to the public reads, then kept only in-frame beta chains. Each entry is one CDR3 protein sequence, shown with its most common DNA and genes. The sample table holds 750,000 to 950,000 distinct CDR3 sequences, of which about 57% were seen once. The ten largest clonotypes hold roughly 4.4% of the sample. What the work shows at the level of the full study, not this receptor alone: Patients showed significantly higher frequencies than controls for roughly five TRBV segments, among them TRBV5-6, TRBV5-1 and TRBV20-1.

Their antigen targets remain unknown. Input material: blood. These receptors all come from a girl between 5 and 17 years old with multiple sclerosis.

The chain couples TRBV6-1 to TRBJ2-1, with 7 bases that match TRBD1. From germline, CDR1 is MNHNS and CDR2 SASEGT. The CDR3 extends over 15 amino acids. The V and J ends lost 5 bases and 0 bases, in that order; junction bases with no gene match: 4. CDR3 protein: CASSWDSSSYNEQFF. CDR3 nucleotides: TGTGCCAGCAGTTGGGACAGCAGCTCCTACAATGAGCAGTTCTTC.

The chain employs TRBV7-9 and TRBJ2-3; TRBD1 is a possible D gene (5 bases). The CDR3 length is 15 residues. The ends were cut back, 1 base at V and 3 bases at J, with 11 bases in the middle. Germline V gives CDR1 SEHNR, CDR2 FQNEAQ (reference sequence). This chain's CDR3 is CASSLVQGLTDTQYF. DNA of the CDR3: TGTGCCAGCAGCTTAGTGCAGGGTTTGACAGATACGCAGTATTTT.

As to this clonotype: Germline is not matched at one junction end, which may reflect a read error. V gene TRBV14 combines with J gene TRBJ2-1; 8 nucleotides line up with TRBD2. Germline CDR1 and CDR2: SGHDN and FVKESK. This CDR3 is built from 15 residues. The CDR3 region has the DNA TGTGCCAACAGCCTCGGGAGCGGGGGTAACAATGAGCAGTTCTTC. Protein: CANSLGSGGNNEQFF.

CDR3 nucleotides: TGTGCCAGCAGCTTGACCGCCCACTATCCACCCCTCCACTTT. This sequence encodes CASSLTAHYPPLHF. This sequence joins TRBV5-6 and TRBJ1-6; D not resolved. V gave up 1 base and J gave up 11 bases, with 13 bases separating them. The germline CDR1 and CDR2 sequences are SGHDT and YYEEEE. The CDR3 covers 14 residues. Full variable domain (outside the CDR3, taken from reference TRBV5-6 and TRBJ1-6): DAGVTQSPTHLIKTRGQQVTLRCSPKSGHDTVSWYQQALGQGPQFIFQYYEEEERQRGNFPDRFSGHQFPNYSSELNVNALLLGDSALYLCASSLTAHYPPLHFGNGTRLTVT.

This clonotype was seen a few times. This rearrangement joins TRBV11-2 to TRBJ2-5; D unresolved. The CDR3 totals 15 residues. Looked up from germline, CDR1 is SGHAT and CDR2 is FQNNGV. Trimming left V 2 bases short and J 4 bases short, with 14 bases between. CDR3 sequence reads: CASSLKPETTETQYF. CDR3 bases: TGTGCCAGCAGCTTAAAACCCGAGACGACAGAGACCCAGTACTTC.

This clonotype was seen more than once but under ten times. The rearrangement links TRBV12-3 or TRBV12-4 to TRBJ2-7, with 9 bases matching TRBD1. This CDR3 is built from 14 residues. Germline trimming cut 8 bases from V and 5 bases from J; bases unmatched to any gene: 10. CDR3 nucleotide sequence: TGTGCCAGCTCATCGACAGGGGGTCGCGACGAGCAGTACTTC. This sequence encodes CASSSTGGRDEQYF.

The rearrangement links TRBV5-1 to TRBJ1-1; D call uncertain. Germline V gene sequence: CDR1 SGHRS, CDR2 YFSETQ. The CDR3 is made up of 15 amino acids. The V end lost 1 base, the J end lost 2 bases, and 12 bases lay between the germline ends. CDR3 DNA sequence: TGCGCCAGCAGCTTGTCGGGAGAGTTCAACACTGAAGCTTTCTTT. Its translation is CASSLSGEFNTEAFF.